This T cell receptor (beta chain) was identified during a study of blood T cell repertoires in COVID-19. Germline V lookup: CDR1 SGDLS, CDR2 YYNGEE. CDR3 length: 16 residues. Germline trimming cut 0 bases from V and 5 bases from J; bases unmatched to any gene: 6. Original data processing: Reference gene primer amplification gave nucleated cell count estimates. Clones were sequenced by immunoSEQ multiplex PCR, and TCRdb holds only the in-frame ones, with some missing. V and J calls and clone size come straight from that table; D and trimming were deduced from the DNA. This repertoire shows about 170,000 clones, roughly nine tenths found once; its top ten account for around 7%.

This chain uses TRBV9 with TRBJ2-3; TRBD2 agrees at 10 bases. This clonotype was obtained from a woman older than 75 in a cohort sampled during active or convalescent COVID-19. The sequenced sample consisted of peripheral blood. The CDR3 nucleotides read TGTGCCAGCAGCGTAGTCAGCGGGGGGGCCGGAGATACGCAGTATTTT. Translation gives CASSVVSGGAGDTQYF.